This TCR beta chain was profiled in a study of blood T cell repertoires in COVID-19. Study overall: Sites across the United States, Italy and Spain contributed samples from acute and convalescent COVID-19.

TCRdb's copy holds only in-frame clones and misses some; the assay was immunoSEQ multiplex PCR. The sample records tens of thousands of clones, about 80% being singletons. Deletions cut 4 bases from V and 5 bases from J, with 12 bases between. This CDR3 is built from 13 residues. CDR1 and CDR2 (germline): SGHNT, YYREEE (reference sequence). The sample consisted of peripheral blood. The TCR sequence derives from a man between 60 and 75 years old with acute or convalescent COVID-19. The chain carries TRBV5-4 and TRBJ1-1; the D gene is possibly TRBD1 (5 bases). CDR3 DNA: TGTGCCAGCAGCCGGGGGGGATTGACTGAAGCTTTCTTT. Translating gives CASSRGGLTEAFF.